The T cell receptor beta chain under discussion was sequenced for a study of blood T cell repertoires in COVID-19. Measured with immunoSEQ multiplex PCR; TCRdb has only the in-frame clones, and not every one. The repertoire holds about 68,000 clones, with around 90% as singletons. This clone was found once. The V gene's germline CDR1 is MDHEN and CDR2 SYDVKM. V lost 8 bases and J 4 bases, leaving 15 bases between the germline ends. The CDR3 spans 15 residues. Sequenced material: peripheral blood. The receptor was isolated from a human donor in a cohort sampled during active COVID-19. This chain connects TRBV28 to TRBJ2-6, with TRBD2 as a possible D gene (6 bases). The CDR3 loop is CASDMGLAGANVLTF. The CDR3 nucleotides are TGTGCCAGCGATATGGGACTCGCCGGGGCCAACGTCCTGACTTTC.